This is a list of T cell receptor beta chains from one sample in a study of blood T cell repertoires in COVID-19. Profiled with immunoSEQ multiplex PCR; TCRdb holds only in-frame clones, not every one. The data contain some 340,000 clones, roughly 85% of them singletons. Sequenced: peripheral blood. These TCRs come from a woman between 18 and 29 years old with acute or convalescent COVID-19. Each CDR3 is given with its conserved first and last residue. Each record gives: V gene, clone size, D gene, J gene, CDR3 protein, CDR3 DNA. A D gene is named only where the DNA matches it firmly. Clone size is not always given. Where it is, it says once, few, many or a class for expanded clones.

TRBV10-2	NA	NA	TRBJ2-5	CASSPGATQETQYF	TGCGCCAGCAGCCCGGGAGCCACACAAGAGACCCAGTACTTC
TRBV9	NA	TRBD1	TRBJ1-6	CASSARGQGAQDSPLHF	TGTGCCAGCAGCGCGAGGGGACAGGGGGCGCAGGATTCACCCCTCCACTTT
TRBV25-1	once	NA	TRBJ1-6	CASSETDRPGFNSPLHF	TGTGCCAGCAGTGAAACCGACAGGCCGGGCTTTAATTCACCCCTCCACTTT
TRBV4-1	NA	NA	TRBJ1-5	CASSKPGVERGQPQHF	TGCGCCAGCTCCAAGCCGGGGGTGGAAAGGGGTCAGCCCCAGCATTTT
TRBV28	NA	NA	TRBJ1-4	CASSLWREATNEKLFF	TGTGCCAGCAGTTTATGGAGGGAGGCAACTAATGAAAAACTGTTTTTT
TRBV19	NA	NA	TRBJ1-3	CASSRGFGNTIYF	TGTGCCAGTAGTAGAGGGTTTGGAAACACCATATATTTT
TRBV9	once	TRBD2	TRBJ2-2	CASSVESGRMTGELFF	TGTGCCAGCAGCGTAGAAAGCGGGAGAATGACCGGGGAGCTGTTTTTT
TRBV24-1	NA	NA	TRBJ1-3	CATSDPRQETSGNTIYF	TGTGCCACCAGTGACCCTCGACAGGAGACCTCTGGAAACACCATATATTTT
TRBV2	NA	TRBD1	TRBJ1-1	CASSPQGGDTEAFF	TGTGCCAGCAGTCCACAGGGGGGAGACACTGAAGCTTTCTTT
TRBV7-8	NA	TRBD1	TRBJ2-7	CASSFGTGSSYEQYF	TGTGCCAGCAGCTTTGGGACAGGGTCCTCCTACGAGCAGTACTTC
TRBV27	NA	TRBD1	TRBJ1-2	CASSPRGLGYTF	TGTGCCAGCAGTCCCAGGGGGTTAGGCTACACCTTC
TRBV18	NA	NA	TRBJ1-1	CASSPRKGSGTEAFF	TGTGCCAGCTCACCACGGAAGGGAAGCGGCACTGAAGCTTTCTTT
TRBV5-4	NA	NA	TRBJ2-1	CASSSRGGPSYNEQFF	TGTGCCAGCAGCTCGAGGGGGGGCCCGTCCTACAATGAGCAGTTCTTC
TRBV29-1	NA	NA	TRBJ2-3	CSASTRTLSTDTQYF	TGCAGCGCCTCGACACGAACCCTTAGCACAGATACGCAGTATTTT
TRBV28	NA	TRBD1	TRBJ2-7	CASSTGTGGGYEQYF	TGTGCCAGCAGTACCGGGACAGGGGGCGGCTACGAGCAGTACTTC
TRBV28	NA	TRBD2	TRBJ2-1	CASSSLAGAYNEQFF	TGTGCCAGCAGTTCCCTAGCGGGAGCCTACAATGAGCAGTTCTTC
TRBV3-1/TRBV3-2	NA	TRBD1	TRBJ1-4	CASSRNPGGRNEKLFF	TGTGCCAGCAGCCGCAACCCAGGGGGCCGTAATGAAAAACTGTTTTTT
TRBV6-5	many	NA	TRBJ2-7	CASSYEASYEQYF	TGTGCCAGCAGTTACGAGGCGTCCTACGAGCAGTACTTC
TRBV19	NA	TRBD1	TRBJ1-2	CASNSGQGSYGYTF	TGTGCCAGTAATTCAGGACAGGGGAGCTATGGCTACACCTTC
TRBV5-1	NA	TRBD1	TRBJ1-3	CASSWGQASGNTIYF	TGCGCCAGCAGTTGGGGACAGGCCTCTGGAAACACCATATATTTT
TRBV6-6	NA	TRBD1	TRBJ1-2	CASSYSGQGVYGYTF	TGTGCCAGCAGTTACTCGGGACAGGGTGTCTATGGCTACACCTTC
TRBV9	NA	NA	TRBJ1-2	CASSVGGGYGYTF	TGTGCCAGCAGCGTAGGAGGGGGCTATGGCTACACCTTC
TRBV18	NA	NA	TRBJ1-3	CASSIVTASGNTIYF	TGTGCCAGCTCGATCGTCACTGCCTCTGGAAACACCATATATTTT
TRBV10-3	NA	TRBD1	TRBJ1-1	CAISERTGQNTEAFF	TGTGCCATCAGTGAAAGGACAGGACAGAACACTGAAGCTTTCTTT
TRBV2	NA	TRBD1	TRBJ2-1	CTRSDRVGNEQFF	TGTACCAGATCGGACAGGGTGGGGAATGAGCAGTTCTTC
TRBV10-3	NA	NA	TRBJ1-2	CATGRELRFYGYTF	TGTGCCACGGGGCGGGAGCTACGCTTCTATGGCTACACCTTC
TRBV7-8	NA	NA	TRBJ1-3	CASRLRDTGNTIYF	TGTGCCAGCCGCCTTAGGGACACCGGAAACACCATATATTTT
TRBV5-1	once	NA	TRBJ1-2	CASSYSGPVESNYGYTF	TGCGCCAGCAGCTATTCGGGTCCGGTCGAGTCTAACTATGGCTACACCTTC
TRBV11-2	NA	TRBD1	TRBJ1-2	CASSGGFGQGAKGYTF	TGTGCCAGCAGCGGGGGCTTCGGGCAGGGGGCGAAAGGCTACACCTTC
TRBV6-5	NA	NA	TRBJ1-2	CAFSDWGGTNYGYTF	TGTGCCTTTTCCGACTGGGGGGGGACTAACTATGGCTACACCTTC
TRBV6-5	NA	TRBD1	TRBJ1-5	CATTGLGQPQHF	TGTGCCACGACAGGGCTTGGACAGCCCCAGCATTTT
TRBV11-2	NA	TRBD1	TRBJ2-1	CASSRSGTEYNEQFF	TGTGCCAGCAGCCGATCCGGGACAGAGTACAATGAGCAGTTCTTC
TRBV20-1	NA	NA	TRBJ1-4	CSASRPTNSNEKLFF	TGCAGTGCTAGTAGGCCGACAAATTCTAATGAAAAACTGTTTTTT
TRBV18	NA	NA	TRBJ1-2	CASSRNEGIRGYTF	TGTGCCAGCTCACGAAACGAGGGAATCCGTGGCTACACCTTC
TRBV6-5	once	NA	TRBJ1-1	CASSYLFEMNTEAFF	TGTGCCAGCAGTTATTTATTTGAGATGAACACTGAAGCTTTCTTT
TRBV5-1	few	TRBD1	TRBJ1-2	CASSLDRGSYGYTF	TGCGCCAGCAGCTTGGACAGGGGGAGCTATGGCTACACCTTC
TRBV12-3/TRBV12-4	NA	TRBD1	TRBJ1-1	CASRPGQGTEAFF	TGTGCCAGCAGACCGGGACAGGGGACAGAAGCTTTCTTT
TRBV18	NA	NA	TRBJ1-1	CASSESSNEAFF	TGTGCCAGCTCCGAAAGTAGCAATGAAGCTTTCTTT
TRBV11-2	NA	NA	TRBJ2-7	CAPKVKEGREEQYF	TGTGCCCCCAAGGTTAAGGAGGGCCGAGAAGAGCAGTACTTC